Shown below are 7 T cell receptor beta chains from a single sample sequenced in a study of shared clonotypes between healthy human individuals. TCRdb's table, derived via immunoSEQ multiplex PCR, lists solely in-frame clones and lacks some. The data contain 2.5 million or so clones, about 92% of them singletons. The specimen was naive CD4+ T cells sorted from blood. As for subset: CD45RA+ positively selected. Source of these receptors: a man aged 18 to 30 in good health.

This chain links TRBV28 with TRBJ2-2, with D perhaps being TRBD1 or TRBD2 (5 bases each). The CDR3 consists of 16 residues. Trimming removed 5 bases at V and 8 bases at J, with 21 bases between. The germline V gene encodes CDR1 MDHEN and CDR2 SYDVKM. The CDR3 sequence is CASSPSGLGTKGELFF. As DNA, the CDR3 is TGTGCCAGCAGTCCTTCTGGCCTTGGGACCAAGGGGGAGCTGTTTTTT.

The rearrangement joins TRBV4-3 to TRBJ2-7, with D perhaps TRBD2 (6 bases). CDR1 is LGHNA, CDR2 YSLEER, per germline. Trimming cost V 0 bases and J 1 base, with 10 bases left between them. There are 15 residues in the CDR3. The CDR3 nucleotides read TGCGCCAGCAGCCAAGATCTAAGCGGGTCCTACGAGCAGTACTTC. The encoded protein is CASSQDLSGSYEQYF.

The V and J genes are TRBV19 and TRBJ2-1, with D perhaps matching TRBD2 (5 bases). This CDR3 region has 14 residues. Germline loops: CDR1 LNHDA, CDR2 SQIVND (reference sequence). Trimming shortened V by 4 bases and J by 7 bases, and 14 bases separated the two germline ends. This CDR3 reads CASSTSTSTNEQFF. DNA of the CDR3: TGTGCCAGTAGTACTTCTACTAGTACTAATGAGCAGTTCTTC.

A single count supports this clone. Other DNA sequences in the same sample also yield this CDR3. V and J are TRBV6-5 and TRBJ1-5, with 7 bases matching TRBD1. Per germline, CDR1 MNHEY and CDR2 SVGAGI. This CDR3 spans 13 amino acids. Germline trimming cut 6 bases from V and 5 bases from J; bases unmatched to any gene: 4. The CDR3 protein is CASSRDRDQPQHF. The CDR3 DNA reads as TGTGCCAGCAGCAGAGACAGGGATCAGCCCCAGCATTTT.

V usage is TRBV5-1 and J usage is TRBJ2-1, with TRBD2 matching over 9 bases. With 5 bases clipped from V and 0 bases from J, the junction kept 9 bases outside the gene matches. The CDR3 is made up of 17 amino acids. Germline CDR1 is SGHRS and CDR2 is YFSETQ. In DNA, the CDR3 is TGCGCCAGCAGGAATAGCGGGGGCCTTAGCTCCTACAATGAGCAGTTCTTC. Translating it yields CASRNSGGLSSYNEQFF.

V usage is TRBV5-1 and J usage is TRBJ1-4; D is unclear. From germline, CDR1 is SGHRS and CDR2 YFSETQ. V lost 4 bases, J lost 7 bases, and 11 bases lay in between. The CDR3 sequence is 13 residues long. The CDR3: CASSKAEGEKLFF. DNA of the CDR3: TGCGCCAGCAGCAAGGCGGAAGGTGAAAAACTGTTTTTT.

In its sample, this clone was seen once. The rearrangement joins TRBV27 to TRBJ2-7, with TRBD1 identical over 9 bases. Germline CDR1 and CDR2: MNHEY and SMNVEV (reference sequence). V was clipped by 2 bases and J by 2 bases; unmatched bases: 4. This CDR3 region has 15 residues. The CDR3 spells CASSLADRGTYEQYF. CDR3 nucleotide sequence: TGTGCCAGCAGTTTAGCGGACAGGGGAACCTACGAGCAGTACTTC.